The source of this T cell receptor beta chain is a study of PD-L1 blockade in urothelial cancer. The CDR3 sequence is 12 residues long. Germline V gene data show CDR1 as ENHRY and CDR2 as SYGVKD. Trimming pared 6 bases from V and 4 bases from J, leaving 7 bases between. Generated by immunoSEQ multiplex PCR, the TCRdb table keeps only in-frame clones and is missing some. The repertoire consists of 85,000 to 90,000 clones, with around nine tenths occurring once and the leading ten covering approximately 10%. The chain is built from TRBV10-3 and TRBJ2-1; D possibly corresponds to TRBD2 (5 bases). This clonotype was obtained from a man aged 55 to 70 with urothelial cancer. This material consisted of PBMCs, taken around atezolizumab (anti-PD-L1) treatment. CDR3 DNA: TGTGCCATCAGGGGCGGGTACAATGAGCAGTTCTTC. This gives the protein CAIRGGYNEQFF.